A single sample gave rise to the 27 T cell receptor beta chains below, sequenced in a study of Ad26.COV2.S vaccination and SARS-CoV-2 variants. Described treatment: around 19 received Ad26.COV2.S at low or high dose, single or two shots; 5 received placebo; per-sample allocation not given. Day 63 after the first vaccine or placebo injection was the time point for sampling. TCRdb's table, derived via immunoSEQ multiplex PCR, lists solely in-frame clones and lacks some. The sample carries approximately 350,000 clones, 83% recorded once. Sequencing was performed on peripheral blood, taken in a trial of Ad26.COV2.S vaccine versus placebo. The receptor set was obtained from a person aged 18-65 years who received the Ad26.COV2.S COVID-19 vaccine or a placebo.

The rearrangement joins TRBV11-3 to TRBJ1-3; 7 nucleotides line up with TRBD1. CDR3 length equals 14 residues. The V and J ends lost 5 bases and 0 bases, in that order; junction bases with no gene match: 1. The germline V gene encodes CDR1 SGHNT and CDR2 YENEEA. CDR3 in amino acids: CASSAGGSGNTIYF. CDR3 in DNA: TGTGCCAGCAGCGCAGGGGGCTCTGGAAACACCATATATTTT.

The chain joins TRBV18 to TRBJ1-2, with D unresolved. Germline V gives CDR1 KGHSH, CDR2 LQKENI. CDR3 length equals 16 residues. The ends were cut back, 3 bases at V and 0 bases at J, with 14 bases in the middle. In DNA form, the CDR3 reads TGTGCCAGCTCACCGGGAATAACCGTAGCTAACTATGGCTACACCTTC. It codes for CASSPGITVANYGYTF.

This CDR3 is CASSFGGAGGELFF. In nucleotides, the CDR3 is TGTGCCAGCAGTTTTGGGGGCGCGGGCGGGGAGCTGTTTTTT. The rearrangement uses TRBV27 and TRBJ2-2; weak D call: TRBD1 (6 bases). This CDR3 contains 14 residues. Trimming pared 3 bases from V and 7 bases from J, leaving 12 bases between. Germline CDR1 and CDR2: MNHEY and SMNVEV (reference sequence).

Notes on this clone: This may come from a read error, since a much larger clone is one base off. V and J are TRBV7-8 and TRBJ2-7; perhaps TRBD2 as D (5 bases). Germline CDR1 is SGHVS and CDR2 is FQNEAQ. V was pared by 5 bases and J by 2 bases, with 7 bases between. There are 12 residues in the CDR3. CDR3 sequence: CASSPGTYEQYF. CDR3 sequence (DNA): TGTGCCAGCAGCCCCGGGACCTACGAGCAGTACTTC.

The chain is built from TRBV19 and TRBJ1-5; 9 bases map to TRBD1. Per germline, CDR1 LNHDA and CDR2 SQIVND (reference sequence). V gave up 10 bases and J gave up 0 bases; unmatched junction bases: 10. The CDR3 is made up of 16 amino acids. The CDR3 sequence is CATRLTGGYSNQPQHF. In DNA form, the CDR3 reads TGTGCCACTAGGTTGACAGGGGGTTATAGCAATCAGCCCCAGCATTTT. Full variable domain (remainder filled in from reference TRBV19 and TRBJ1-5): DGGITQSPKYLFRKEGQNVTLSCEQNLNHDAMYWYRQDPGQGLRLIYYSQIVNDFQKGDIAEGYSVSREKKESFPLTVTSAQKNPTAFYLCATRLTGGYSNQPQHFGDGTRLSIL.

V usage is TRBV9 and J usage is TRBJ2-7, with 9 bases lining up with TRBD1. The CDR3 length is 15 residues. Looked up from germline, CDR1 is SGDLS and CDR2 is YYNGEE. J lost 6 bases, V lost 4 bases, and 11 bases had no gene match. As DNA, the CDR3 is TGTGCCAGCAGCCCACAGGACAGGGGTGGAGGCGAGCAGTACTTC. This encodes CASSPQDRGGGEQYF.

The chain is built from TRBV2 and TRBJ1-2; D might be TRBD1 (5 bases). Trimming shortened V by 6 bases and J by 5 bases, and 13 bases separated the two germline ends. Per the germline V gene, CDR1 is SNHLY and CDR2 is FYNNEI. This CDR3 is built from 13 residues. The CDR3 sequence is CASRVDTEYGYTF. For the CDR3, the DNA is TGTGCCAGCAGGGTGGACACGGAATATGGCTACACCTTC.

CDR3 sequence: CASSVAPRFGEAFF. CDR3 sequence (DNA): TGTGCCAGCAGCGTAGCTCCCAGGTTTGGGGAAGCTTTCTTT. This chain joins TRBV9 and TRBJ1-1; D gene unclear. V was pared by 0 bases and J by 8 bases, with 14 bases between. The CDR3 spans 14 residues. Germline V CDR1 and CDR2: SGDLS, YYNGEE.

V and J are TRBV29-1 and TRBJ1-4; D not certain. This CDR3 has 14 amino acids. In germline, CDR1 is SQVTM, CDR2 ANQGSEA. The V gene lost 3 bases and the J gene lost 0 bases, with 8 bases spanning the gap. CDR3 protein: CSVESGPTNEKLFF. CDR3 DNA sequence: TGCAGCGTTGAGAGCGGCCCAACTAATGAAAAACTGTTTTTT.

This clone was detected only a few times. The genes are TRBV5-1 and TRBJ2-2; D is uncertain. Per germline, CDR1 SGHRS and CDR2 YFSETQ. CDR3 length: 16 residues. V dropped 0 bases and J dropped 7 bases, with 16 bases sitting between them. CDR3 in amino acids: CASSLALADYIGELFF. CDR3 bases: TGCGCCAGCAGCTTGGCCCTGGCAGATTATATCGGGGAGCTGTTTTTT. Full variable domain (rest looked up from reference TRBV5-1 and TRBJ2-2): KAGVTQTPRYLIKTRGQQVTLSCSPISGHRSVSWYQQTPGQGLQFLFEYFSETQRNKGNFPGRFSGRQFSNSRSEMNVSTLELGDSALYLCASSLALADYIGELFFGEGSRLTVL.

Only a few counts were recorded for this clone. The CDR3 region has the DNA TGTGCCAGCAGTCACTTCGGAGGGAATGAGCAGTTCTTC. As protein: CASSHFGGNEQFF. The chain joins TRBV12-3 or TRBV12-4 to TRBJ2-1; D possibly corresponds to TRBD2 (6 bases). With 5 bases removed from V and 7 bases from J, the gap between germline ends came to 12 bases. This CDR3 is built from 13 residues.

The CDR3 nucleotides are TGTGCCAGCAGCTTAGAACGGGGGTTAAATACGCAGTATTTT. This codes for CASSLERGLNTQYF. V gene TRBV7-2 combines with J gene TRBJ2-3; D possibly corresponds to TRBD2 (6 bases). Deletions cut 1 base from V and 7 bases from J, with 12 bases between. The CDR3 runs to 14 residues. Germline CDR1 reads SGHTA; CDR2 reads FQGNSA. Variable domain in full (rest from reference TRBV7-2 and TRBJ2-3): GAGVSQSPSNKVTEKGKDVELRCDPISGHTALYWYRQSLGQGLEFLIYFQGNSAPDKSGLPSDRFSAERTGGSVSTLTIQRTQQEDSAVYLCASSLERGLNTQYFGPGTRLTVL.

This clone was picked up one time. The chain recombines TRBV11-3 with TRBJ2-3; D is ambiguous. CDR1 is SGHNT and CDR2 is YENEEA in the germline V gene. V dropped 5 bases and J dropped 0 bases, with 18 bases sitting between them. This CDR3 is 17 amino acids long. The chain's CDR3 is CASSPPDDQSSTDTQYF. The CDR3 region has the DNA TGTGCCAGCAGCCCGCCGGATGACCAATCTAGCACAGATACGCAGTATTTT.

The CDR3 DNA follows: TGCGCCAGCAGCCAAGCTCCCGGGACACAGGGGAACACCATATATTTT. Protein: CASSQAPGTQGNTIYF. The V gene is TRBV4-3, the J gene TRBJ1-3, with 7 bases fitting TRBD1. Germline CDR1 LGHNA, CDR2 YSLEER. J lost 7 bases, V lost 1 base, and 10 bases had no gene match. The CDR3 length is 16 residues.

The chain recombines TRBV6-5 with TRBJ1-2, with D possibly matching TRBD1 (6 bases). With 4 bases removed from V and 2 bases from J, the gap between germline ends came to 14 bases. Germline CDR1 reads MNHEY; CDR2 reads SVGAGI. CDR3 length: 15 amino acids. The CDR3, as DNA: TGTGCCAGCAGTTCCCTCGGGGGCGACAACTATGGCTACACCTTC. Translated: CASSSLGGDNYGYTF.

V and J are TRBV9 and TRBJ1-2; D unclear. The CDR3 is 14 residues long. The germline CDR1 and CDR2 sequences are SGDLS and YYNGEE. The V end lost 1 base, the J end lost 7 bases, and 14 bases lay between the germline ends. The CDR3 DNA is TGTGCCAGCAGCGTAATTCCCGGCTCGACTGGCTACACCTTC. Translated, it gives CASSVIPGSTGYTF.

The gene calls are TRBV23-1 and TRBJ2-3; D remains ambiguous. TRBV23-1 belongs to the ORF category, with a function that is uncertain. The CDR3 runs 17 residues. V was shortened by 0 bases and J by 2 bases, with 15 bases between the two germline ends. CDR3 DNA sequence: TGCGCCAGCAGTCAATCCCCCCCCGGGCACTACACAGATACGCAGTATTTT. This translates into CASSQSPPGHYTDTQYF.

Only a few counts were recorded for this clone. The rearrangement links TRBV10-3 to TRBJ1-1; D perhaps matches TRBD1 (5 bases). The V gene's germline CDR1 is ENHRY and CDR2 SYGVKD. V lost 7 bases to trimming and J lost 1 base, with 13 bases between them. The CDR3 length is 14 residues. The CDR3 spells CAITPHGGNTEAFF. The CDR3 coding sequence is TGTGCCATCACCCCCCATGGGGGGAACACTGAAGCTTTCTTT.

J is TRBJ1-2 and V is TRBV25-1; perhaps TRBD1 as D (6 bases). The germline V and J ends were trimmed by 3 bases and 7 bases, with 12 bases remaining between them. The germline V gene encodes CDR1 MGHDK and CDR2 SYGVNS. CDR3 size: 13 residues. The CDR3 region is CASSDGTRGGYTF. The CDR3 DNA is TGTGCCAGCAGTGACGGGACACGGGGTGGCTACACCTTC.

The rearrangement joins TRBV14 to TRBJ1-3; D unresolved. Trimming removed 5 bases at V and 0 bases at J, with 5 bases between. The CDR3 is 13 residues long. Looked up from germline, CDR1 is SGHDN and CDR2 is FVKESK. CDR3 in amino acids: CASSTYSGNTIYF. In nucleotides, the CDR3 is TGTGCCAGCAGCACCTACTCTGGAAACACCATATATTTT. The full variable domain, rest sourced from reference TRBV14 and TRBJ1-3, is EAGVTQFPSHSVIEKGQTVTLRCDPISGHDNLYWYRRVMGKEIKFLLHFVKESKQDESGMPNNRFLAERTGGTYSTLKVQPAELEDSGVYFCASSTYSGNTIYFGEGSWLTVV.

V gene TRBV28 combines with J gene TRBJ2-7; D is ambiguous. The CDR3 is 14 amino acids. V was clipped by 8 bases and J by 4 bases, with 18 bases between them. The V gene's germline CDR1 is MDHEN and CDR2 SYDVKM. CDR3 sequence (DNA): TGTGCCAGCCACAACTGGGGAAGGATTTACGAGCAGTACTTC. Amino acids: CASHNWGRIYEQYF.

The rearrangement uses TRBV7-3 and TRBJ2-2, with D perhaps TRBD2 (6 bases). V shed 5 bases and J shed 1 base, with 11 bases lying between them. The CDR3 is 15 amino acids. The V gene's germline CDR1 is SGHTA and CDR2 FQGTGA. The CDR3 loop is CASSPGSGNTGELFF. The CDR3, as DNA: TGTGCCAGCAGCCCGGGTAGCGGGAACACCGGGGAGCTGTTTTTT.

This chain links TRBV7-9 with TRBJ2-5; possible D gene TRBD1, 6 bases. V lost 4 bases and J lost 5, with 14 bases in between. CDR1 is SEHNR and CDR2 is FQNEAQ in the germline V gene (reference sequence). The length of the CDR3 is 14 residues. The CDR3, as DNA: TGTGCCAGCAGCTCCGCCACAGGGACGGAGACCCAGTACTTC. Amino acids: CASSSATGTETQYF.

This chain joins TRBV15 and TRBJ2-5; D call uncertain. The CDR3 has 14 amino acids. Germline V lookup: CDR1 LNHNV, CDR2 YYDKDF (reference sequence). Trimming took 3 bases from V and 1 from J, leaving 9 bases between them. CDR3 DNA sequence: TGTGCCACCAGCAGCATAACTGTCCAAGAGACCCAGTACTTC. This codes for CATSSITVQETQYF.

This clone appeared a few times. The gene calls are TRBV5-1 and TRBJ2-5; possible D gene TRBD2, 6 bases. Germline values: CDR1 SGHRS, CDR2 YFSETQ. The CDR3 is 15 amino acids. Deletions cut 4 bases from V and 5 bases from J, with 18 bases between. The CDR3 nucleotides are TGCGCCAGCAGCCCGGAGGGACTCGGGGCGGAGACCCAGTACTTC. Protein product: CASSPEGLGAETQYF.

This rearrangement joins TRBV5-1 to TRBJ2-5; TRBD2 aligns across 8 bases. J gave up 1 base and V 4 bases, and 15 bases lay outside the gene matches. The CDR3 is made up of 18 amino acids. Per germline, CDR1 SGHRS and CDR2 YFSETQ. The DNA of the CDR3 is TGCGCCAGCAGCCGATTGGTCAGCGGGAGTGGGTTCCAAGAGACCCAGTACTTC. Encoded protein: CASSRLVSGSGFQETQYF.

The rearrangement uses TRBV5-5 and TRBJ1-3; a possible D gene is TRBD1 (6 bases). Trimming left V 4 bases short and J 1 base short, with 12 bases between. The CDR3 consists of 15 residues. CDR1 and CDR2 from the germline V gene are SGHKS and YYEKEE (reference sequence). CDR3 DNA sequence: TGTGCCAGCAGCGGCTGGGGGCTGTCTGGAAACACCATATATTTT. Translating it yields CASSGWGLSGNTIYF.